These 3 T cell receptor beta chains originate from one sample sequenced in a study of human T cells and chemical hapten exposure. Indicated time point: pre-sensitization, week 0. Treatment defined: therapeutic diphenylcyclopropenone sensitization with weekly scalp DPC. TCRdb analysed the RACE reads with MiXCR anew, one entry per CDR3 protein. The table lists 180,000 or so distinct CDR3 sequences, about 31% of them singletons. Material: whole blood, obtained in connection with sensitization to the hapten diphenylcyclopropenone (DPC). The source is a woman in her twenties or thirties with alopecia areata. Some clones in this sample may be carry-over from other donors' samples.

DNA of the CDR3: TGTGCCAGCAGCCCTGCGTTTGGGCCCTCCAATGAGCAGTTCTTC. Translating it yields CASSPAFGPSNEQFF. The chain couples TRBV9 to TRBJ2-1; D gene uncertain. The CDR3 consists of 15 residues. Between the trimmed V and J ends, which lost 4 bases and 6 bases, there was a span of 17 bases. Germline CDR1 is SGDLS and CDR2 is YYNGEE.

This clonotype was seen only a few times. V usage is TRBV28 and J usage is TRBJ2-7; 10 bases fit TRBD2. CDR1 MDHEN and CDR2 SYDVKM come from the germline V gene. Trimming cost V 5 bases and J 2 bases; bases outside gene matches: 3. The CDR3 contains 14 residues. The CDR3 DNA follows: TGTGCCAGCAGTCCACTAGCGGGGACCTACGAGCAGTACTTC. Translated, it gives CASSPLAGTYEQYF.

The chain has TRBV12-3 or TRBV12-4 and TRBJ1-1, with 9 bases that match TRBD1. This CDR3 region has 15 residues. Trimming cost V 1 base and J 1 base; bases outside gene matches: 1. The CDR3 spells CASSLGDRANTEAFF. CDR3 sequence (DNA): TGTGCCAGCAGTTTAGGGGACAGGGCGAACACTGAAGCTTTCTTT.